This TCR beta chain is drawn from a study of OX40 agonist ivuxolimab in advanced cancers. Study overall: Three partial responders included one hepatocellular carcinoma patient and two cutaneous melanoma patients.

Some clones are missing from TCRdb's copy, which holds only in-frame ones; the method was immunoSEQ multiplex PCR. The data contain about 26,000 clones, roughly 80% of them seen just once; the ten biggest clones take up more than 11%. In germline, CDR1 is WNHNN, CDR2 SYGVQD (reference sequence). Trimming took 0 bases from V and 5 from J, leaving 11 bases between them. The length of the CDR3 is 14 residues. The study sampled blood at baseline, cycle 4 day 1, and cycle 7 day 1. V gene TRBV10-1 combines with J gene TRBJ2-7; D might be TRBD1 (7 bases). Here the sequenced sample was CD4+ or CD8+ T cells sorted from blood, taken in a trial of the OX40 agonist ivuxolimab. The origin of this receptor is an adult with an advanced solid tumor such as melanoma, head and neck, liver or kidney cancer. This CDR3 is CASSESTGEDEQYF. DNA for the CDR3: TGCGCCAGCAGTGAGTCCACAGGGGAGGACGAGCAGTACTTC.